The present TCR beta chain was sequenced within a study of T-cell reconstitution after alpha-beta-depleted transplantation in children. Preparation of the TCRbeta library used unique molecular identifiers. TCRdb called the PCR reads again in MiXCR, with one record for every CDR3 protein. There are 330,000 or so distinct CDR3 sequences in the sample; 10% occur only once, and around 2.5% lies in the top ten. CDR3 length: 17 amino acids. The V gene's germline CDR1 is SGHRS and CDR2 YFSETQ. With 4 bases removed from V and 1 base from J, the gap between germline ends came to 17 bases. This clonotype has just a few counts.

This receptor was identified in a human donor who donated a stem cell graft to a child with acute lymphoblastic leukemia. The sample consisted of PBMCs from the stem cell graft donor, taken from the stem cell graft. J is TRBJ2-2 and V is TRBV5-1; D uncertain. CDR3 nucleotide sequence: TGCGCCAGCAGCCTCCTATTTTTGCGGAGGAACACCGGGGAGCTGTTTTTT. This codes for CASSLLFLRRNTGELFF.